This passage covers 30 T cell receptor beta chains from one sample sequenced in a study of blood T cells in healthy people across ages. It was with a sample-barcoded 5' primer and a J-beta primer mix that a second PCR of roughly 7 to 12 cycles was run. TCRdb passed the 5' RACE reads through MiXCR, listing each CDR3 protein once. The table has about 780,000 distinct CDR3 sequences, around 50% seen once; the top ten hold less than 20%. The sequenced material came from blood. The source of these receptors is a man at least 80 years old in good health.

J is TRBJ2-3 and V is TRBV29-1; 9 positions match TRBD1. V trimming: 7 bases; J trimming: 2 bases; junction bases outside the gene matches: 13. This CDR3 spans 16 amino acids. Germline loops: CDR1 SQVTM, CDR2 ANQGSEA. CDR3 residues: CSAAHWRDRATDTQYF. The CDR3 region has the DNA TGCAGCGCTGCTCATTGGAGGGACAGGGCCACAGATACGCAGTATTTT.

The V and J genes are TRBV21-1 and TRBJ2-1; the D call in the table, TRBD2, was not verified against the DNA. TRBV21-1 is a listed pseudogene. The CDR3 sequence is 19 residues long. The CDR3: CASSKDPAPGLVRYNEQFF. Here the CDR3 DNA reads TGTGCCAGCAGCAAAGATCCGGCTCCGGGACTAGTCAGGTACAATGAGCAGTTCTTC.

The V gene is TRBV29-1, the J gene TRBJ2-5; TRBD1 agrees at 8 bases. Trimming at V came to 5 bases and at J to 5 bases, leaving 7 bases not matched to a gene. Germline V lookup: CDR1 SQVTM, CDR2 ANQGSEA. The CDR3 has 13 residues. CDR3 amino acids: CSVSGGQGETQYF. The CDR3 coding sequence is TGCAGCGTTTCCGGCGGACAGGGTGAGACCCAGTACTTC.

The J gene is TRBJ2-7, the V gene TRBV28, with TRBD2 matching 10 bases. This CDR3 is built from 14 residues. Germline-derived CDR1 and CDR2 are MDHEN and SYDVKM. The junction had 5 bases not matched to a gene; V was cut back by 3 bases and J by 6 bases. The CDR3 is CASSFSGRKSEQYF. CDR3 nucleotides: TGTGCCAGCAGTTTTAGCGGGAGGAAAAGCGAGCAGTACTTC.

The rearrangement joins TRBV27 to TRBJ2-7, with TRBD1 as a possible D gene (6 bases). The CDR3 consists of 14 residues. With 6 bases removed from V and 0 bases from J, the gap between germline ends came to 12 bases. Germline-derived CDR1 and CDR2 are MNHEY and SMNVEV (reference sequence). CDR3 sequence (DNA): TGTGCCAGCAGGAGACAGGCTAGCTCCTACGAGCAGTACTTC. This encodes CASRRQASSYEQYF.

V is TRBV24-1 and J is TRBJ2-3; 7 bases are a match to TRBD1. With V trimmed by 3 bases and J by 2 bases, 7 bases remained unmatched. Germline CDR1 reads KGHDR; CDR2 reads SFDVKD. CDR3 length equals 16 residues. CDR3 amino acids: CATSDPRTGSTDTQYF. The CDR3, as DNA: TGTGCCACCAGTGATCCCCGGACAGGTTCCACAGATACGCAGTATTTT.

The rearrangement joins TRBV20-1 to TRBJ2-4; 8 bases agree with TRBD1. The J call could be wrong; TRBJ2-7 is a better fit for the DNA end. Per the germline V gene, CDR1 is DFQATT and CDR2 is SNEGSKA (reference sequence). The CDR3 runs 11 residues. The CDR3 DNA is TGCAGTGCCACCGACAGGGGCGAGCAGTACTTC. It yields the protein CSATDRGEQYF.

This clonotype was counted at least ten times. The rearrangement joins TRBV5-1 to TRBJ2-7, with 8 nucleotides matching TRBD2. V shed 4 bases, J shed 0 bases, and the junction held 9 bases outside the gene matches. The CDR3 extends over 16 amino acids. Germline V CDR1 and CDR2: SGHRS, YFSETQ. CDR3 DNA sequence: TGCGCCAGCAGCGGTGGGGCGGGGGGAAACTCCTACGAGCAGTACTTC. Amino acids: CASSGGAGGNSYEQYF. The full variable domain, completed using reference TRBV5-1 and TRBJ2-7, is KAGVTQTPRYLIKTRGQQVTLSCSPISGHRSVSWYQQTPGQGLQFLFEYFSETQRNKGNFPGRFSGRQFSNSRSEMNVSTLELGDSALYLCASSGGAGGNSYEQYFGPGTRLTVT.

This chain uses TRBV4-3 with TRBJ2-3; 8 bases match TRBD1. The V gene end was trimmed by 0 bases and the J gene end by 4 bases; junction bases not matched to a gene: 6. CDR3 length: 16 residues. Germline V gene lookup returns CDR1 LGHNA and CDR2 YSLEER. The CDR3 loop is CASSQEGHRGADTQYF. The CDR3 DNA sequence: TGCGCCAGCAGCCAAGAGGGGCACAGGGGGGCAGATACGCAGTATTTT.

Only a few counts were recorded for this clonotype. The chain carries TRBV6-5 and TRBJ1-1, with TRBD1 as a possible D gene (6 bases). CDR3 length: 13 residues. V lost 2 bases to trimming and J lost 3 bases, with 7 bases between them. Germline V gene data show CDR1 as MNHEY and CDR2 as SVGAGI. In nucleotides, the CDR3 is TGTGCCAGCAGTTACGGACAGTACACTGAAGCTTTCTTT. This encodes CASSYGQYTEAFF.

The genes are TRBV5-1 and TRBJ2-3; the match to TRBD2 covers 9 bases. The CDR3 is 14 amino acids. The V gene's germline CDR1 is SGHRS and CDR2 YFSETQ. V was pared by 7 bases and J by 3 bases, with 6 bases of the junction left unmatched. CDR3 DNA: TGCGCCAGCGGTTTAGCGGGAGCGACAGATACGCAGTATTTT. The encoded protein is CASGLAGATDTQYF.

Many counts were recorded for this clonotype. A much larger clone differs from this one at a single base, so this may be a read error. This sequence joins TRBV20-1 and TRBJ2-3, with 10 bases fitting TRBD2. The better agreement between TRBJ2-7 and the DNA end casts doubt on the J call. The CDR3 is 15 amino acids. The germline V gene encodes CDR1 DFQATT and CDR2 SNEGSKA (reference sequence). The CDR3 reads CSARTGQREGNEQYF. The CDR3 coding sequence is TGCAGTGCTAGAACCGGACAGCGGGAGGGGAATGAGCAGTACTTC.

This CDR3 reads CSARAGSLAGHEQFF. The CDR3 nucleotides read TGCAGTGCTAGAGCAGGAAGTCTAGCGGGACATGAGCAGTTCTTC. V usage is TRBV20-1 and J usage is TRBJ2-1, with TRBD2 matching over 9 bases. Trimming cost V 1 base and J 8 bases; bases outside gene matches: 9. Germline V gives CDR1 DFQATT, CDR2 SNEGSKA (reference sequence). The CDR3 length is 15 residues.

The chain employs TRBV27 and TRBJ2-7, with unresolved D. The germline V and J ends were trimmed by 1 base and 4 bases, with 11 bases remaining between them. The germline gives CDR1 MNHEY, CDR2 SMNVEV (reference sequence). The CDR3 totals 14 residues. CDR3: CASSLLLSGYEQYF. CDR3 DNA sequence: TGTGCCAGCAGTTTATTGCTGAGTGGATACGAGCAGTACTTC.

The chain combines TRBV15 with TRBJ2-3; the D gene is possibly TRBD2 (5 bases). Per the germline V gene, CDR1 is LNHNV and CDR2 is YYDKDF (reference sequence). The V and J ends lost 1 base and 10 bases respectively, with 9 bases between them. This CDR3 is 12 amino acids long. CDR3 region: CATSRVRDAQYF. CDR3 coding DNA: TGTGCCACCAGCAGAGTGAGGGATGCGCAGTATTTT.

The gene calls are TRBV4-2 and TRBJ1-5; 10 bases match TRBD1. Looked up from germline, CDR1 is LGHNA and CDR2 is YNFKEQ. Trimming cost V 2 bases and J 4 bases; bases outside gene matches: 2. CDR3 length: 15 amino acids. This chain's CDR3 is CASSQPGQGNQPQHF. The CDR3 nucleotides read TGTGCCAGCAGCCAACCGGGACAGGGGAATCAGCCCCAGCATTTT.

This clonotype was observed many times. V usage is TRBV12-3 or TRBV12-4 and J usage is TRBJ2-7, with D perhaps matching TRBD1 (5 bases). This CDR3 has 14 amino acids. The V end was cut by 6 bases, the J end by 2 bases, with 14 bases between. CDR3 in amino acids: CASSPITGTYEQYF. In DNA form, the CDR3 reads TGTGCCAGCAGCCCTATCACAGGAACCTACGAGCAGTACTTC.

This clonotype has just a few counts. V and J are TRBV6-2 or TRBV6-3 and TRBJ1-1; TRBD1 is a possible D gene (6 bases). The V end was cut by 3 bases, the J end by 5 bases, with 13 bases between. The germline V gene encodes CDR1 MNHEY and CDR2 SVGEGT. CDR3 length: 14 amino acids. The CDR3 DNA sequence: TGTGCCAGCAGTTATTTACAGGGAAGAACTGAAGCTTTCTTT. Protein: CASSYLQGRTEAFF.

This clonotype occurred a few times. J is TRBJ2-5 and V is TRBV7-2; D is possibly TRBD2 (5 bases). This CDR3 is built from 16 residues. Trimming removed 5 bases at V and 1 base at J, with 17 bases between. Germline-derived CDR1 and CDR2 are SGHTA and FQGNSA. The CDR3 sequence: CASSPISYGIQETQYF. In DNA, the CDR3 is TGTGCCAGCAGCCCCATTAGTTACGGGATCCAAGAGACCCAGTACTTC.

The table lists this clonotype with a few counts. V usage is TRBV7-2 and J usage is TRBJ2-7; tentatively, D is TRBD1 (5 bases). The CDR3 consists of 14 residues. CDR1 is SGHTA, CDR2 FQGNSA, per germline. The V end was cut by 2 bases, the J end by 2 bases, with 10 bases between. The CDR3 is CASSLYRNTYEQYF. The CDR3 nucleotides are TGTGCCAGCAGCTTATACAGGAATACCTACGAGCAGTACTTC.

This clonotype was counted a few times. The chain couples TRBV20-1 to TRBJ2-3; TRBD2 agrees at 14 bases. This CDR3 spans 17 amino acids. Trimming at V came to 6 bases and at J to 3 bases, leaving 11 bases not matched to a gene. CDR1 DFQATT and CDR2 SNEGSKA come from the germline V gene (reference sequence). CDR3 region: CSASPGLAGGGTDTQYF. For the CDR3, the DNA is TGCAGTGCGAGCCCCGGACTAGCGGGGGGAGGGACAGATACGCAGTATTTT.

This clonotype has just a few counts. The gene calls are TRBV6-2 or TRBV6-3 and TRBJ2-5, with 9 bases fitting TRBD1. V lost 7 bases and J lost 5; bases outside the gene matches: 11. The germline CDR1 and CDR2 sequences are MNHEY and SVGEGT. The CDR3 has 15 amino acids. The CDR3 region is CASKDGTGIGETQYF. The CDR3 DNA follows: TGTGCCAGCAAGGACGGGACAGGGATTGGGGAGACCCAGTACTTC.

The chain has TRBV30 and TRBJ2-7; 9 nucleotides match TRBD1. V lost 3 bases and J lost 6; bases outside the gene matches: 6. Germline V CDR1 and CDR2: GTSNPN, SVGIG (reference sequence). The CDR3 consists of 13 residues. This chain's CDR3 is CAWSLMTGGEQYF. CDR3 sequence (DNA): TGTGCCTGGAGCCTTATGACAGGGGGCGAGCAGTACTTC.

This clonotype has a single count. The chain joins TRBV3-1 to TRBJ2-1; D not resolved. Between the trimmed V and J ends, which lost 0 bases and 3 bases, there was a span of 12 bases. The CDR3 sequence is 16 residues long. CDR1 is LGHDT and CDR2 is YNNKEL in the germline V gene (reference sequence). CDR3 protein: CASSQDPDRHYNEQFF. The CDR3 bases are TGTGCCAGCAGCCAAGACCCGGATCGACACTACAATGAGCAGTTCTTC.

For this clonotype: This could be a read error, since a much larger clone is one nucleotide away. The chain carries TRBV12-3 or TRBV12-4 and TRBJ2-5; no clear D gene. The CDR3 contains 14 residues. Trimming stripped 0 bases from V and 11 bases from J, with 16 bases between. Here the CDR3 reads CASSLAEPGYEQYF. CDR3 in DNA: TGTGCCAGCAGTTTAGCGGAGCCGGGCTATGAGCAGTACTTC.

On this clonotype itself: One end of the junction varies from germline; a read error may be responsible. The gene calls are TRBV30 and TRBJ2-7; 7 bases are shared with TRBD2. CDR1 and CDR2 (germline): GTSNPN, SVGIG (reference sequence). The CDR3 runs 11 residues. CDR3 in DNA: TGTGCCGGGAGCGGGGCCTACGAGCAGTACTTC. This gives the protein CAGSGAYEQYF.

The V and J genes are TRBV29-1 and TRBJ1-2, with D maybe TRBD1 (5 bases). The CDR3 consists of 12 residues. Trimming shortened V by 4 bases and J by 8 bases, and 14 bases separated the two germline ends. Germline V gene sequence: CDR1 SQVTM, CDR2 ANQGSEA. The CDR3 protein is CSVVGRERGYTF. CDR3 sequence (DNA): TGCAGCGTTGTTGGCAGGGAAAGGGGCTACACCTTC.

This clonotype has more than one count but fewer than ten. The chain joins TRBV10-3 to TRBJ2-1, with 7 bases fitting TRBD2. Trimming cost V 6 bases and J 10 bases; bases outside gene matches: 6. The CDR3 runs to 12 residues. CDR1 ENHRY and CDR2 SYGVKD come from the germline V gene. CDR3 sequence reads: CAISGGRGEQFF. Written as DNA, the CDR3 is TGTGCCATCAGCGGCGGGAGAGGCGAGCAGTTCTTC.

This clonotype was counted at least ten times. The chain employs TRBV6-5 and TRBJ2-1; D gene unclear. This CDR3 spans 15 amino acids. In germline, CDR1 is MNHEY, CDR2 SVGAGI. V lost 6 bases and J lost 5, with 17 bases in between. For the CDR3, the DNA is TGTGCCAGCAGCTCAGACCGATCCCGACACAATGAGCAGTTCTTC. Residues: CASSSDRSRHNEQFF.

The genes are TRBV30 and TRBJ2-7; D is unresolved. There are 15 residues in the CDR3. Germline V gene lookup returns CDR1 GTSNPN and CDR2 SVGIG (reference sequence). Trimming removed 0 bases from V and 2 bases from J, with 14 bases in between. The CDR3 DNA reads as TGTGCCTGGAGTGTAAAGGGCCCTACCACCTACGAGCAGTACTTC. Its protein product is CAWSVKGPTTYEQYF.